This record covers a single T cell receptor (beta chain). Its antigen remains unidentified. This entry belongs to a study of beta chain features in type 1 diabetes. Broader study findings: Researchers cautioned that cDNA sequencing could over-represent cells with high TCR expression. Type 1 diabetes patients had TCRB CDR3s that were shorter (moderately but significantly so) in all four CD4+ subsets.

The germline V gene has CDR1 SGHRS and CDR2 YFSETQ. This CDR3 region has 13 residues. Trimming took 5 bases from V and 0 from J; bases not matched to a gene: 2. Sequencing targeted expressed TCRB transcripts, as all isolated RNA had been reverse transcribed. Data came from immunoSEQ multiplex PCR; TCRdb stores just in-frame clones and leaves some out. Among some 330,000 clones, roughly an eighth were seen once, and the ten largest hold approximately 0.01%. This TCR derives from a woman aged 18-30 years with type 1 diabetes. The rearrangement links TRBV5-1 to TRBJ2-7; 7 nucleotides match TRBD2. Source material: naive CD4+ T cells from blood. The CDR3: CASRVAGSYEQYF. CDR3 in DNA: TGCGCCAGCAGGGTAGCGGGCTCCTACGAGCAGTACTTC.